The sequence of this T cell receptor (beta chain) was determined in a study of regulatory T cells in long-lasting Graves disease. Study-wide findings and caveats: There were preferences for TRBV28, TRBJ1-2 and TRBJ2-5 in persistent disease. Having few samples may have compromised the accuracy.

CDR3-region Arm-PCR and iRepertoire HTBI primers produced the TCR beta libraries. TCRdb recomputed calls from the multiplex PCR reads with MiXCR, one row per CDR3 protein. The sample has some 450,000 distinct CDR3 sequences, 20% to 25% seen once. The CDR3 has 13 amino acids. Trimming stripped 4 bases from V and 1 base from J, with 7 bases between. CDR1 is MNHNS and CDR2 is SASEGT in the germline V gene. The time point: persistent/refractory GD, antithyroid drugs over 5 years with positive TRAb. After RNA was extracted from PBMCs, the TCR library was made from it. From an endocrinology department in Xi'an, China, came the patients. This clonotype was observed at least ten times. The antigen remains undetermined.

This chain joins TRBV6-1 and TRBJ1-1, with D unresolved. The starting material was peripheral blood mononuclear cells (PBMCs), obtained when the disease was refractory, from a patient treated with antithyroid drugs. This clonotype originated in a female donor with Graves disease. In DNA form, the CDR3 reads TGTGCCAGCAGTGTGAAGACGAACACTGAAGCTTTCTTT. Protein product: CASSVKTNTEAFF.